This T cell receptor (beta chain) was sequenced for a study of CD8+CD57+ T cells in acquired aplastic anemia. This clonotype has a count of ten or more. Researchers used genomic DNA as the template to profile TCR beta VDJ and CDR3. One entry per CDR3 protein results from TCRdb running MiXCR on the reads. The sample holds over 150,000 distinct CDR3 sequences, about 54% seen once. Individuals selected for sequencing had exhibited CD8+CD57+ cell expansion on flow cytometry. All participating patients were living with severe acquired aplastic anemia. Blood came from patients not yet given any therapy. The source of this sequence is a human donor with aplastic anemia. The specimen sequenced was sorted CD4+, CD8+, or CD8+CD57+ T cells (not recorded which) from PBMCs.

CDR3 amino acids: CASSQDRGGNTEAFF. The CDR3 nucleotides are TGCGCCAGCAGCCAAGATAGAGGTGGGAACACTGAAGCTTTCTTT. The rearrangement joins TRBV4-3 to TRBJ1-1, with D hard to call. The germline gives CDR1 LGHNA, CDR2 YSLEER. The CDR3 consists of 15 residues. The V end was cut by 0 bases, the J end by 1 base, with 9 bases between.